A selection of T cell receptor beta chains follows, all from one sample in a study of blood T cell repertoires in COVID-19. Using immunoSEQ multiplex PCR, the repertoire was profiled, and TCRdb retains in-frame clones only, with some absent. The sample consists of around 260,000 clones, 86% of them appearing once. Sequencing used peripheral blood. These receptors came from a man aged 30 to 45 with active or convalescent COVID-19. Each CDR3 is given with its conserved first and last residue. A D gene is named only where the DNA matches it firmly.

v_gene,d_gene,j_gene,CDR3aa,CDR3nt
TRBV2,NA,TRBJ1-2,CASTFFSIGEEGYTF,TGTGCCAGCACGTTTTTCAGTATCGGGGAGGAAGGCTACACCTTC
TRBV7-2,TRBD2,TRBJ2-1,CASSLGSRLAGAYNEQFF,TGTGCCAGCAGCTTAGGATCCCGGCTAGCGGGGGCATACAATGAGCAGTTCTTC
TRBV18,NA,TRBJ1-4,CASSPRVTATNEKLFF,TGTGCCAGCTCACCCAGGGTCACGGCAACTAATGAAAAACTGTTTTTT
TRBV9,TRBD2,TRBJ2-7,CASSVASSGGSYEQYF,TGTGCCAGCAGCGTAGCTAGTAGCGGGGGAAGCTACGAGCAGTACTTC
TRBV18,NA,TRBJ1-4,CASSPNTGANNEKLFF,TGTGCCAGCTCACCAAATACAGGCGCGAATAATGAAAAACTGTTTTTT
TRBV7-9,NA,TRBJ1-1,CASHEVSNTEAFF,TGTGCCAGCCATGAGGTGTCGAACACTGAAGCTTTCTTT
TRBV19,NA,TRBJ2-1,CASRPPLLLNRDHSFDNEQFF,TGTGCCAGTAGGCCCCCTCTTCTCCTTAACAGGGATCATAGTTTTGACAATGAGCAGTTCTTC
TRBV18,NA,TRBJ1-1,CASSQETVNTEAFF,TGTGCCAGCTCACAGGAGACGGTGAACACTGAAGCTTTCTTT
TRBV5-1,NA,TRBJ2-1,CASSLEGHGPAEQFF,TGCGCCAGCAGCTTGGAGGGACATGGGCCGGCTGAGCAGTTCTTC
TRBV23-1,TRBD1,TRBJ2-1,CASSQSRQGDYNEQFF,TGCGCCAGCAGTCAATCTCGACAGGGAGACTACAATGAGCAGTTCTTC
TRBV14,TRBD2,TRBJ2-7,CASSSSGLARRSTGGLEQYF,TGTGCCAGCAGCTCGTCGGGACTAGCACGTCGCTCTACGGGGGGCTTGGAGCAGTACTTC
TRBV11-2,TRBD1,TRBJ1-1,CASTPGHRGEAFF,TGTGCCAGCACCCCAGGCCACAGGGGTGAAGCTTTCTTT
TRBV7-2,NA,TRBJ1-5,CASSQSGGYNQPQHF,TGTGCCAGCAGCCAATCGGGGGGGTACAATCAGCCCCAGCATTTT
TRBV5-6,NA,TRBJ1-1,CASSFRQEAFF,TGTGCCAGCAGCTTCAGACAGGAAGCTTTCTTT
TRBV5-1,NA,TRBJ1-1,CASSLSVNTEAFF,TGCGCCAGCAGCTTGTCTGTGAACACTGAAGCTTTCTTT
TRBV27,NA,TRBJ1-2,CASSRYSEDFRYGYTF,TGTGCCAGCAGTCGATACTCTGAGGATTTTCGCTATGGCTACACCTTC
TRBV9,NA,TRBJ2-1,CASSAEGRGNEQFF,TGTGCCAGCAGCGCCGAGGGTCGAGGCAATGAGCAGTTCTTC